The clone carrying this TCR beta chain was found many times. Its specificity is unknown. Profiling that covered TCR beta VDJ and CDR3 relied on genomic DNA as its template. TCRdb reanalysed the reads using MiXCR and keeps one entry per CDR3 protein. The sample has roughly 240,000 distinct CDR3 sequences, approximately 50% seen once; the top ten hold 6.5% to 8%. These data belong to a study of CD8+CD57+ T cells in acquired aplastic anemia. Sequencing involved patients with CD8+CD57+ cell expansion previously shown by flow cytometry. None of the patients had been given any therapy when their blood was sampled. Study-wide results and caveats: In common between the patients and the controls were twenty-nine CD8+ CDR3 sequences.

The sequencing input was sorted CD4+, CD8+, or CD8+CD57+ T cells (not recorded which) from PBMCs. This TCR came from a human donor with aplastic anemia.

In DNA, the CDR3 is TGTGCCAGCAGCGGCGAAGGCGGACGGTTTAGGTACGAGCAGTACTTC. Its translation is CASSGEGGRFRYEQYF. The chain joins TRBV7-9 to TRBJ2-7; D remains unclear. V lost 5 bases, J lost 4 bases, and 21 bases lay in between. The CDR3 runs to 16 residues. Germline V gene data show CDR1 as SEHNR and CDR2 as FQNEAQ (reference sequence).